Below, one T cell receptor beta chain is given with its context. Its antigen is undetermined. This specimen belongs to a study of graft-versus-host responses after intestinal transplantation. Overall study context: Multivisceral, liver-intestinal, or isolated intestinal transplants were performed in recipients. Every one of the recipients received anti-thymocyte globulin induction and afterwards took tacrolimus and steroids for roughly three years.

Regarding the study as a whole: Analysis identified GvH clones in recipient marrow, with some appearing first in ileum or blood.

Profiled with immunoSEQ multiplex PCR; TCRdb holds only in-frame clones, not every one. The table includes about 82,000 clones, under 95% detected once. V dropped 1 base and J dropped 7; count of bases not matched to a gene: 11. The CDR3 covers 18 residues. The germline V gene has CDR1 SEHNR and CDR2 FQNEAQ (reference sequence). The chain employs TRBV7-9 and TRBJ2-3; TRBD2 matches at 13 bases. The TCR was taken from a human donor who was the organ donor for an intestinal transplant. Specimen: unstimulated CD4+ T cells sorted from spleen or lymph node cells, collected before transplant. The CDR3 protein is CASSLVNQTSGRLNTQYF. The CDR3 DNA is TGTGCCAGCAGCTTAGTGAACCAGACTAGCGGGAGGTTAAATACGCAGTATTTT.